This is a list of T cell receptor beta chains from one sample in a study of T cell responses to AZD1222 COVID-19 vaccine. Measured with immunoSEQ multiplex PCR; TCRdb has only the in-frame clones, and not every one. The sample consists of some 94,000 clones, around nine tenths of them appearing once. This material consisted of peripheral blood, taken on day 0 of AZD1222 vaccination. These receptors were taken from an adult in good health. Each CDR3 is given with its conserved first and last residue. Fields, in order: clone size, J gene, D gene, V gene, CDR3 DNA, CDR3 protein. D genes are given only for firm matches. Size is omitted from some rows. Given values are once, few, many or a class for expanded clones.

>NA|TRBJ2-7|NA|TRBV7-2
TGTGCCAGCAGCCCTAGGACGGGATCCTACGAGCAGTACTTC
CASSPRTGSYEQYF
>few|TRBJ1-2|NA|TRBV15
TGTGCCACCAGCAGAGCGGAGCCTAACTATGGCTACACCTTC
CATSRAEPNYGYTF
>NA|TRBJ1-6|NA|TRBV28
TGTGCCAGCAGTTTAGGACGATTGTTAGGATCACCCCTCCACTTT
CASSLGRLLGSPLHF
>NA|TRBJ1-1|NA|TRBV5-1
TGCGCCAGCAGCTTCACCGACAAGAAGAACACTGAAGCTTTCTTT
CASSFTDKKNTEAFF
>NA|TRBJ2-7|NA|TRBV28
TGTGCCAGCATCGAGCCTCGCTCCTACGAGCAGTACTTC
CASIEPRSYEQYF
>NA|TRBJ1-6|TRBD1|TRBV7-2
TGTGCCAGCAGCTCCGTCGGACAGGGAAATTCACCCCTCCACTTT
CASSSVGQGNSPLHF
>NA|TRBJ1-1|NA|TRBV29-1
TGCAGCGTTGATGGCGGTGGGGACACTGAAGCTTTCTTT
CSVDGGGDTEAFF
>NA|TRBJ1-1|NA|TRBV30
TGTGCCTGGAGCCCACCCCCTAACCCCGCTGAAGCTTTCTTT
CAWSPPPNPAEAFF
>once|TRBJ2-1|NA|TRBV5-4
TGTGCCAGCAGCTTGGCGAGTTACAATGAGCAGTTCTTC
CASSLASYNEQFF
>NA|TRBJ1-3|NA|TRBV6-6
TGTGCCAGCAGTTACCGGTATGGAAACACCATATATTTT
CASSYRYGNTIYF
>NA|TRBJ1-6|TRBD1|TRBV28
TGTGCCAGCTCTATCCCGGGACAGGGGAGCTCCTATAATTCACCCCTCCACTTT
CASSIPGQGSSYNSPLHF
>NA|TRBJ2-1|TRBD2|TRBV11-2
TGTGCCAGCAGCTTAGGCGGGAGGGTCAATGAGCAGTTCTTC
CASSLGGRVNEQFF
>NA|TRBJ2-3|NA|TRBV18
TGTGCCAGCTCACCACCGGGACTTATGACAGATACGCAGTATTTT
CASSPPGLMTDTQYF
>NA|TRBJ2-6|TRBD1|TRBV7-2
TGTGCCAGCAGCTTGTCCCGGGACAGGGCCGGGGCCAACGTCCTGACTTTC
CASSLSRDRAGANVLTF
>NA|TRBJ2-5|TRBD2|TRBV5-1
TGCGCCAGCGCAGTGGCCGGGACTAGCGTTGAGACCCAGTACTTC
CASAVAGTSVETQYF
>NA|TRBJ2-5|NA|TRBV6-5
TGTGCCAGCAGTTCTCTCGGGACCACGTTGGGGGAGACCCAGTACTTC
CASSSLGTTLGETQYF
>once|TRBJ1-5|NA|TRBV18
TGTGCCAGCTCACCGTACAACGGAGGCAATCAGCCCCAGCATTTT
CASSPYNGGNQPQHF
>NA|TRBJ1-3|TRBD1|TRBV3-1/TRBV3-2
TGTGCCAGCAGCCAAGGGACAGGGGGAAACACCATATATTTT
CASSQGTGGNTIYF
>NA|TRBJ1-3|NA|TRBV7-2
TGTGCCAGCAGCTTAAATCGAGTCTCTGGAAACACCATATATTTT
CASSLNRVSGNTIYF
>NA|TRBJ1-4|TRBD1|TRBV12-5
TGTGCTAGTGGACCACCACCCGGGACAGGGGATGGAACTAATGAAAAACTGTTTTTT
CASGPPPGTGDGTNEKLFF
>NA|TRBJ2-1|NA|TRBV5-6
TGTGCCAGCAGCTCCTCCCGGAGGGGCTCCTACAATGAGCAGTTCTTC
CASSSSRRGSYNEQFF
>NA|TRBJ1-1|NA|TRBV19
TGTGCCAGTACCGATCGTGAAGCTTTCTTT
CASTDREAFF
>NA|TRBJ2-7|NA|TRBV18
TGTGCCAGCTCACCGGGCGGCTCCTACGAGCAGTACTTC
CASSPGGSYEQYF
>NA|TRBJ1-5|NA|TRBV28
TGTGCCAGCAGTTTATTACCGGGATGGGATCAGCCCCAGCATTTT
CASSLLPGWDQPQHF
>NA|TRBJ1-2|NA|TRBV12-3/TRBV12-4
TGTGCCAGCTCGTCAGGCTATGGCTACACCTTC
CASSSGYGYTF
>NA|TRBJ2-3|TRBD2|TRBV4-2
TGTGCCAGCAGCCAAGACATACCGACTAGCGGGGCGGGAGATACGCAGTATTTT
CASSQDIPTSGAGDTQYF
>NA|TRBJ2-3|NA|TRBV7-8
TGTGCCAGCAGCTTAGGGCAGGGGTCAGATACGCAGTATTTT
CASSLGQGSDTQYF
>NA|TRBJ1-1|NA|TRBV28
TGTGCCAGCAGTATAGGGGGAACTGAAGCTTTCTTT
CASSIGGTEAFF
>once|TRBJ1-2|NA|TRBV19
TGTGCCAGCCAAGCTTATGCCTATGGCTACACCTTC
CASQAYAYGYTF
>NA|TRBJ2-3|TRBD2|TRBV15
TGTGCCACCAGCGGCAGCGGGAGGCCAACAGATACGCAGTATTTT
CATSGSGRPTDTQYF
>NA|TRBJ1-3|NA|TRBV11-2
TGTGCCAGCAGCTTAGCCAGGGGAAGCAACACCATATATTTT
CASSLARGSNTIYF
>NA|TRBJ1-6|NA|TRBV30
TGTGCCTGGAGTGTAAATTCACCCCTCCACTTT
CAWSVNSPLHF
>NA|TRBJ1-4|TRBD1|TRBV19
TGTGCCAGTAGTATAGGGGACAGAGATTTGTTTTTT
CASSIGDRDLFF
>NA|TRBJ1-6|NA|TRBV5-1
TGCGCCAGCAGATCCGGCCTAAGCTCCTATAATTCACCCCTCCACTTT
CASRSGLSSYNSPLHF
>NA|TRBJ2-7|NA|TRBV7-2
TGTGCCAGCAGCTCCGGCCGGGACTTCTCCTACGAGCAGTACTTC
CASSSGRDFSYEQYF
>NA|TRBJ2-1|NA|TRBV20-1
TGCAGTGCTAGTGGGGAACAGGGCGATGAGCAGTTCTTC
CSASGEQGDEQFF
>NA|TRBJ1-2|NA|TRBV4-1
TGCGCCAGCAGCCAACCCGGGACAAGAGCTAACTATGGCTACACCTTC
CASSQPGTRANYGYTF
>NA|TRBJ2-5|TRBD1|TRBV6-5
TGTGCCAGCAGTCATCCCGCCAGGGGGCAAGAGACCCAGTACTTC
CASSHPARGQETQYF